A single sample is the source of the 28 T cell receptor beta chains below, sequenced in a study of cytomegalovirus exposure and HLA in healthy donors. Here immunoSEQ multiplex PCR was the method, and the copy in TCRdb shows in-frame clones only, minus some. In the table there are under 200,000 clones, about 90% of which are singletons. The source material was PBMCs. Receptors were obtained from a woman aged 25 to 39 in good health and CMV-seronegative.

J is TRBJ2-7 and V is TRBV4-3; 10 bases line up with TRBD1. The CDR3 has 14 residues. The J segment lost 3 bases and the V segment lost 4 bases, leaving 3 bases of the junction unmatched. Germline V gene data show CDR1 as LGHNA and CDR2 as YSLEER. The DNA of the CDR3 is TGCGCCAGCAGCCCCGGGACAGGGGACTACGAGCAGTACTTC. Translated, it gives CASSPGTGDYEQYF.

This clone was counted only a few times. The CDR3 sequence is CSGTSGQGGEQFF. Written as DNA, the CDR3 is TGCAGCGGAACCTCGGGACAGGGCGGTGAGCAGTTCTTC. The chain links TRBV29-1 to TRBJ2-1, with 9 bases identical to TRBD1. Germline loops: CDR1 SQVTM, CDR2 ANQGSEA. The J segment lost 9 bases and the V segment lost 7 bases, leaving 10 bases of the junction unmatched. The CDR3 spans 13 residues.

The chain recombines TRBV19 with TRBJ1-5; no firm D call. The CDR3 has 13 residues. V gave up 5 bases and J gave up 0 bases, with 5 bases separating them. Germline V gene data show CDR1 as LNHDA and CDR2 as SQIVND (reference sequence). The CDR3 loop is CASSRGSNQPQHF. CDR3 nucleotides: TGTGCCAGTAGTCGGGGTAGCAATCAGCCCCAGCATTTT.

The rearrangement links TRBV30 to TRBJ1-1; D call uncertain. The CDR3 contains 16 residues. V lost 1 base and J 11 bases, leaving 26 bases between the germline ends. The germline CDR1 and CDR2 sequences are GTSNPN and SVGIG (reference sequence). The CDR3 spells CAWSGSPPGEALGAFF. Written as DNA, the CDR3 is TGTGCCTGGAGTGGCTCACCCCCGGGTGAGGCCTTGGGTGCTTTCTTT. The entire variable domain, with the rest obtained from reference TRBV30 and TRBJ1-1, is as follows: SQTIHQWPATLVQPVGSPLSLECTVEGTSNPNLYWYRQAAGRGLQLLFYSVGIGQISSEVPQNLSASRPQDRQFILSSKKLLLSDSGFYLCAWSGSPPGEALGAFFGQGTRLTVV.

This chain uses TRBV4-1 with TRBJ2-1; weak D call: TRBD2 (6 bases). The germline V gene has CDR1 MGHRA and CDR2 YSYEKL. V lost 0 bases, J lost 3 bases, and 12 bases lay in between. The CDR3 sequence is 16 residues long. The CDR3 sequence is CASSQDRSGYYNEQFF. The CDR3 DNA is TGCGCCAGCAGCCAAGATAGAAGCGGGTACTACAATGAGCAGTTCTTC.

This rearrangement joins TRBV23-1 to TRBJ1-4; D gene unclear. TRBV23-1 is an ORF; its function is uncertain. Between the trimmed V and J ends, which lost 11 bases and 2 bases, there was a span of 24 bases. This CDR3 comprises 17 residues. The DNA of the CDR3 is TGCGCCGACATGACGGAGCTCCCCCCAGATACTAATGAAAAACTGTTTTTT. Its protein product is CADMTELPPDTNEKLFF.

V gene TRBV7-8 combines with J gene TRBJ2-7; D is possibly TRBD2 (6 bases). Germline loops: CDR1 SGHVS, CDR2 FQNEAQ. V lost 4 bases and J 3 bases, leaving 7 bases between the germline ends. The CDR3 length is 12 residues. The DNA for the CDR3 is TGTGCCAGCAGCTCGGACTACTACGAGCAGTACTTC. Its translation: CASSSDYYEQYF.

V is TRBV28 and J is TRBJ1-1; no reliable D call. Germline CDR1 reads MDHEN; CDR2 reads SYDVKM. The CDR3 length is 14 residues. The V and J ends lost 2 bases and 1 base respectively, with 8 bases between them. CDR3 nucleotides: TGTGCCAGCAGTTTACTAAGGCAGAACACTGAAGCTTTCTTT. It yields the protein CASSLLRQNTEAFF.

The sample holds one count of this clone. DNA for the CDR3: TGTGCCAGCAGACTACGGGAGTCCGGGGAGCTGTTTTTT. Translated: CASRLRESGELFF. The V and J genes are TRBV6-5 and TRBJ2-2; D might be TRBD2 (6 bases). The V gene's germline CDR1 is MNHEY and CDR2 SVGAGI. This CDR3 region has 13 residues. V shed 6 bases and J shed 6 bases, with 11 bases lying between them.

This chain connects TRBV5-1 to TRBJ2-3, with no clear D. Germline assignment: CDR1 SGHRS and CDR2 YFSETQ. This CDR3 spans 14 amino acids. V was trimmed by 0 bases and J by 9 bases, leaving 14 bases between them. CDR3 loop: CASSLGIAAATQYF. The DNA for the CDR3 is TGCGCCAGCAGCTTGGGAATAGCCGCGGCCACGCAGTATTTT.

This chain uses TRBV12-5 with TRBJ2-3, with 10 positions matching TRBD2. The length of the CDR3 is 18 residues. V gave up 2 bases and J gave up 0 bases; unmatched junction bases: 8. The germline CDR1 and CDR2 sequences are LGHNT and FRNRAP. The CDR3 nucleotides read TGTGCTAGTGGTTTGCCCCCTCGGACTAGCGGAAGCACAGATACGCAGTATTTT. Its translation is CASGLPPRTSGSTDTQYF.

This chain's CDR3 is CASSGQVHSYEQYF. CDR3 nucleotides: TGTGCCAGCAGTGGACAGGTCCACTCCTACGAGCAGTACTTC. The chain links TRBV2 to TRBJ2-7, with D perhaps matching TRBD1 (6 bases). Between the trimmed V and J ends, which lost 4 bases and 0 bases, there was a span of 10 bases. Germline V gene sequence: CDR1 SNHLY, CDR2 FYNNEI. CDR3 size: 14 residues. The whole variable domain, remainder taken from reference TRBV2 and TRBJ2-7, is EPEVTQTPSHQVTQMGQEVILRCVPISNHLYFYWYRQILGQKVEFLVSFYNNEISEKSEIFDDQFSVERPDGSNFTLKIRSTKLEDSAMYFCASSGQVHSYEQYFGPGTRLTVT.

The rearrangement links TRBV28 to TRBJ2-1, with TRBD1 matching over 7 bases. The germline gives CDR1 MDHEN, CDR2 SYDVKM. CDR3 length: 16 residues. The trim removed 6 bases at V and 3 bases at J, leaving 11 bases unmatched. The CDR3 DNA follows: TGTGCCAGCAGGGATGGCCGGGACAGAGTCTACAATGAGCAGTTCTTC. It encodes CASRDGRDRVYNEQFF.

The table lists this clone with a few counts. V and J are TRBV7-3 and TRBJ1-1; D call uncertain. Germline lookup yields CDR1 SGHTA and CDR2 FQGTGA. CDR3 length: 16 residues. The V gene lost 2 bases and the J gene lost 1 base, with 14 bases spanning the gap. For the CDR3, the DNA is TGTGCCAGCAGCTTATCGGGGTCGAGAGCGAACACTGAAGCTTTCTTT. Protein sequence: CASSLSGSRANTEAFF.

This chain links TRBV27 with TRBJ1-1; 10 bases are shared with TRBD1. The CDR3 is made up of 16 amino acids. Germline loops: CDR1 MNHEY, CDR2 SMNVEV (reference sequence). Losses at the gene ends were 6 bases for V and 4 bases for J; bases not matched to a gene: 11. The CDR3: CASRHTTGTGVTEAFF. CDR3 DNA sequence: TGTGCCAGCAGGCATACTACCGGGACAGGGGTCACTGAAGCTTTCTTT.

This chain's CDR3 is CASSLQVRSEAFF. In DNA, the CDR3 is TGCGCCAGCAGCTTACAGGTTAGGTCTGAAGCTTTCTTT. The rearrangement joins TRBV5-1 to TRBJ1-1, with a weak D call TRBD1 (5 bases). Germline lookup yields CDR1 SGHRS and CDR2 YFSETQ. CDR3 length: 13 residues. Between the trimmed V and J ends, which lost 2 bases and 6 bases, there was a span of 11 bases.

The V gene is TRBV7-2, the J gene TRBJ1-2; unclear D gene. Germline V gene sequence: CDR1 SGHTA, CDR2 FQGNSA. V was shortened by 1 base and J by 0 bases, with 9 bases between the two germline ends. This CDR3 is built from 15 residues. The CDR3 loop reads CASSLVGSPNYGYTF. The CDR3 DNA follows: TGTGCCAGCAGCTTAGTTGGGAGCCCTAACTATGGCTACACCTTC.

This chain uses TRBV6-1 with TRBJ1-2, with unresolved D. CDR1 is MNHNS, CDR2 SASEGT, per germline. V lost 6 bases and J 8 bases, leaving 13 bases between the germline ends. This CDR3 has 12 residues. This chain's CDR3 is CASSQRSRGYTF. The CDR3 region has the DNA TGTGCCAGCAGCCAAAGATCAAGGGGCTACACCTTC.

The chain recombines TRBV19 with TRBJ2-2; D may correspond to TRBD1 or TRBD2 (6 bases each). The CDR3 is 15 amino acids. Germline CDR1 and CDR2: LNHDA and SQIVND (reference sequence). The V end was cut by 9 bases, the J end by 1 base, with 15 bases between. CDR3 residues: CASLSGALNTGELFF. Here the CDR3 DNA reads TGTGCCAGCTTATCGGGGGCTCTGAACACCGGGGAGCTGTTTTTT.

V is TRBV29-1 and J is TRBJ2-1; TRBD2 agrees at 10 bases. Germline V lookup: CDR1 SQVTM, CDR2 ANQGSEA. The CDR3 loop spans 16 amino acids. V lost 3 bases to trimming and J lost 3 bases; unmatched junction nucleotides: 8. DNA for the CDR3: TGCAGCGTTGATGCCCCCCTAGCGGGAGACTACAATGAGCAGTTCTTC. Its protein product is CSVDAPLAGDYNEQFF.

This rearrangement joins TRBV2 to TRBJ2-7; TRBD1 might be the D (6 bases). Looked up from germline, CDR1 is SNHLY and CDR2 is FYNNEI. The length of the CDR3 is 14 residues. V shed 6 bases and J shed 2 bases, with 14 bases lying between them. CDR3 coding DNA: TGTGCCAGCAGCCCCCGGGACAAAGCCTACGAGCAGTACTTC. It encodes CASSPRDKAYEQYF. The whole variable domain, filled in from reference TRBV2 and TRBJ2-7, reads EPEVTQTPSHQVTQMGQEVILRCVPISNHLYFYWYRQILGQKVEFLVSFYNNEISEKSEIFDDQFSVERPDGSNFTLKIRSTKLEDSAMYFCASSPRDKAYEQYFGPGTRLTVT.

This chain links TRBV7-6 with TRBJ2-1; no clear D. Trimming took 5 bases from V and 8 from J, leaving 19 bases between them. The CDR3 extends over 15 amino acids. Germline CDR1 is SGHVS and CDR2 is FNYEAQ. CDR3 loop: CASSAKEHPLYEQFF. The CDR3 DNA reads as TGTGCCAGCAGCGCGAAGGAACACCCCCTCTATGAGCAGTTCTTC.

The V and J genes are TRBV27 and TRBJ1-3; tentatively, D is TRBD1 (6 bases). The V and J ends lost 0 bases and 0 bases respectively, with 9 bases between them. There are 16 residues in the CDR3. Germline CDR1 is MNHEY and CDR2 is SMNVEV (reference sequence). The DNA for the CDR3 is TGTGCCAGCAGTTTATCGGGACACTACTCTGGAAACACCATATATTTT. This sequence encodes CASSLSGHYSGNTIYF.

V and J are TRBV6-6 and TRBJ2-1; weak D call: TRBD2 (5 bases). The V end was cut by 2 bases, the J end by 9 bases, with 11 bases between. CDR3 length: 13 residues. Germline lookup yields CDR1 MNHNY and CDR2 SVGAGI (reference sequence). The CDR3 loop reads CASSYRGHGEQFF. CDR3 in DNA: TGTGCCAGCAGTTACCGCGGGCATGGTGAGCAGTTCTTC.

V is TRBV4-3 and J is TRBJ1-2, with a possible D match to TRBD1 (5 bases). The CDR3 has 16 residues. Germline CDR1 is LGHNA and CDR2 is YSLEER. V was clipped by 0 bases and J by 0 bases, with 11 bases between them. For the CDR3, the DNA is TGCGCCAGCAGCCAAGATAAAGGGGTTGCTAACTATGGCTACACCTTC. This translates into CASSQDKGVANYGYTF.

The chain links TRBV27 to TRBJ1-1; 12 bases fit TRBD1. CDR1 is MNHEY and CDR2 is SMNVEV in the germline V gene (reference sequence). The J segment lost 3 bases and the V segment lost 4 bases, leaving 6 bases of the junction unmatched. This CDR3 has 16 amino acids. CDR3 in amino acids: CASSSTRDRGHTEAFF. The CDR3 DNA follows: TGTGCCAGCAGTTCCACTAGGGACAGGGGGCACACTGAAGCTTTCTTT.

This clone was counted a single time. The chain has TRBV5-1 and TRBJ2-5; the D gene is possibly TRBD2 (5 bases). The CDR3 extends over 15 amino acids. In germline, CDR1 is SGHRS, CDR2 YFSETQ. Trimming pared 7 bases from V and 2 bases from J, leaving 18 bases between. The CDR3 bases are TGCGCCAGCGAACTCGGACGAACGGGACAAGAGACCCAGTACTTC. Its translation: CASELGRTGQETQYF.

The rearrangement joins TRBV27 to TRBJ2-3, with TRBD2 matching 8 bases. V lost 6 bases to trimming and J lost 2 bases; unmatched junction nucleotides: 13. From germline, CDR1 is MNHEY and CDR2 SMNVEV (reference sequence). This CDR3 comprises 17 residues. As DNA, the CDR3 is TGTGCCAGCAGGCCCATTCCCGGGACTAGTCTCACAGATACGCAGTATTTT. As protein: CASRPIPGTSLTDTQYF.